This paragraph covers one TCR beta chain sequence. The antigen remains undetermined. A universal primer site was incorporated via template switching, and the cDNA contained unique molecular identifiers. TCRdb re-derived calls from the 5' RACE reads in MiXCR, one entry per CDR3 protein. The sample lists roughly 250,000 distinct CDR3 sequences, about 14% occurring once. V gave up 7 bases and J gave up 9 bases, with 22 bases separating them. In germline, CDR1 is SNHLY, CDR2 FYNNEI. CDR3 size: 15 residues. The data are from a study of identical twins. Findings and caveats of the study: Abundant cord blood beta clonotypes carried fewer insertions; memory repertoires showed none. The same donors were not followed; conclusions instead depended on cross-sectional statistical analysis.

No donor was unhealthy or non-Caucasian. The origin of this receptor is a woman aged 18 to 35 in good health. The rearrangement links TRBV2 to TRBJ2-1, with a possible D match to TRBD1 (6 bases). The sample taken for sequencing was memory (CD45RO+) T cells sorted from blood. The DNA for the CDR3 is TGTGCCAGCACATGGGACACTTACAATGAGCCTGAGCAGTTCTTC. Translated: CASTWDTYNEPEQFF.